A selection of T cell receptor beta chains follows, all from one sample in a study of cytomegalovirus exposure and HLA in healthy donors. Some clones are missing from TCRdb's copy, which holds only in-frame ones; the method was immunoSEQ multiplex PCR. Altogether about 130,000 clones are present, approximately 80% being singletons, with the ten largest covering more than 10%. Sequenced input: PBMCs. The receptors here all came from a woman in her 40s in good health and CMV-seropositive. The conserved cysteine and the conserved F or W are not part of the CDR3 here. Each record gives: clone size, D gene, V gene, J gene, CDR3 protein. A D gene is named only where the DNA matches it firmly. The size field is filled for only some rows; it gives once, few, many or a size class.

abundance: .; d_gene: TRBD1; v_gene: TRBV6-1; j_gene: TRBJ2-7; CDR3aa: ASSGQGNLYEQY
abundance: .; d_gene: .; v_gene: TRBV28; j_gene: TRBJ1-6; CDR3aa: ASRQGPYNSPLH
abundance: .; d_gene: .; v_gene: TRBV5-4; j_gene: TRBJ2-7; CDR3aa: ASSSSDTSYEQY
abundance: .; d_gene: .; v_gene: TRBV18; j_gene: TRBJ2-7; CDR3aa: ASSPNNYEQY
abundance: .; d_gene: TRBD1; v_gene: TRBV2; j_gene: TRBJ1-6; CDR3aa: ASSGQGANSPLH
abundance: .; d_gene: TRBD1; v_gene: TRBV6-1; j_gene: TRBJ2-5; CDR3aa: ASSEASTGRGWETQY
abundance: .; d_gene: .; v_gene: TRBV7-9; j_gene: .; CDR3aa: ASSLDRVPYEQY
abundance: .; d_gene: TRBD2; v_gene: TRBV13; j_gene: TRBJ2-5; CDR3aa: ASSLGRSGRAFEKTQY
abundance: .; d_gene: .; v_gene: TRBV6-1; j_gene: TRBJ2-5; CDR3aa: ASSEGWSRETQY
abundance: .; d_gene: .; v_gene: TRBV14; j_gene: TRBJ1-1; CDR3aa: ASSHRGGSTEAF
abundance: .; d_gene: TRBD1; v_gene: TRBV19; j_gene: TRBJ2-1; CDR3aa: ASSIRGLYNEQF
abundance: .; d_gene: .; v_gene: TRBV5-1; j_gene: TRBJ1-4; CDR3aa: ASSLGQSTNEKLF
abundance: .; d_gene: TRBD2; v_gene: TRBV4-1; j_gene: TRBJ2-5; CDR3aa: ASSLAGLQETQY
abundance: .; d_gene: .; v_gene: TRBV30; j_gene: TRBJ1-5; CDR3aa: AWSVNGIGNQPQH
abundance: .; d_gene: TRBD2; v_gene: TRBV28; j_gene: TRBJ2-7; CDR3aa: ASSSLRLAGGNEQY
abundance: .; d_gene: TRBD2; v_gene: TRBV28; j_gene: TRBJ2-5; CDR3aa: ASSQMTSGPETQY
abundance: .; d_gene: TRBD1; v_gene: TRBV2; j_gene: TRBJ2-7; CDR3aa: ASQVGQGTYEQY
abundance: .; d_gene: .; v_gene: TRBV6-5; j_gene: TRBJ2-1; CDR3aa: ASSYGGAEQF
abundance: few; d_gene: TRBD2; v_gene: TRBV5-1; j_gene: TRBJ2-2; CDR3aa: ASRVRPTSGSDPPLNTGELF
abundance: .; d_gene: TRBD1; v_gene: TRBV10-3; j_gene: TRBJ1-2; CDR3aa: AIRRDRVLFNYGYT
abundance: .; d_gene: .; v_gene: TRBV9; j_gene: TRBJ2-7; CDR3aa: ASSGLSPFLSYEQY
abundance: .; d_gene: TRBD1; v_gene: TRBV29-1; j_gene: TRBJ1-1; CDR3aa: SASWTGMGTEAF
abundance: .; d_gene: .; v_gene: TRBV18; j_gene: TRBJ2-5; CDR3aa: ASSSGLQETQY
abundance: .; d_gene: TRBD2; v_gene: TRBV19; j_gene: TRBJ2-5; CDR3aa: ASSVTSGSVETQY
abundance: .; d_gene: TRBD2; v_gene: TRBV10-2; j_gene: TRBJ2-7; CDR3aa: ASSEGTSGRVSKSYEQY
abundance: .; d_gene: .; v_gene: TRBV19; j_gene: TRBJ1-1; CDR3aa: ASSISVNTEAF
abundance: .; d_gene: TRBD1; v_gene: TRBV28; j_gene: TRBJ1-5; CDR3aa: ASSSRTGVDQPQH
abundance: .; d_gene: TRBD1; v_gene: TRBV5-1; j_gene: TRBJ1-2; CDR3aa: ASSYGQGYGYT
abundance: .; d_gene: .; v_gene: TRBV18; j_gene: TRBJ2-3; CDR3aa: ASSPPSKSSTDTQY
abundance: once; d_gene: TRBD1; v_gene: TRBV6-6; j_gene: TRBJ2-5; CDR3aa: ASRRDRQETQY
abundance: .; d_gene: TRBD2; v_gene: TRBV5-4; j_gene: TRBJ2-3; CDR3aa: ASSLGLAGGPIDTQY
abundance: .; d_gene: .; v_gene: TRBV11-2; j_gene: TRBJ1-6; CDR3aa: ASSFDRGGNSPLH
abundance: .; d_gene: TRBD1; v_gene: TRBV2; j_gene: TRBJ2-7; CDR3aa: ASSEQTGPSYEQY
abundance: .; d_gene: .; v_gene: TRBV7-8; j_gene: TRBJ1-4; CDR3aa: ASSTGWEKLF
abundance: .; d_gene: .; v_gene: TRBV7-7; j_gene: TRBJ2-1; CDR3aa: ASSLDGSPYNEQF
abundance: .; d_gene: TRBD2; v_gene: TRBV2; j_gene: TRBJ2-7; CDR3aa: ASSDQIAGASGQY
abundance: .; d_gene: TRBD1; v_gene: TRBV6-5; j_gene: TRBJ1-1; CDR3aa: ASSNRDRNTEAF
abundance: .; d_gene: .; v_gene: TRBV6-1; j_gene: TRBJ2-1; CDR3aa: ASSEYASPSVDNEQF
abundance: .; d_gene: .; v_gene: TRBV28; j_gene: TRBJ2-7; CDR3aa: ATLGRGYEQY
abundance: .; d_gene: .; v_gene: TRBV28; j_gene: TRBJ1-2; CDR3aa: ASSLAGPYGYT
abundance: .; d_gene: .; v_gene: TRBV7-6; j_gene: TRBJ2-1; CDR3aa: ASSLAGSNDGQF
abundance: .; d_gene: TRBD2; v_gene: TRBV6-1; j_gene: TRBJ2-2; CDR3aa: ASSVLAGGAGELF
abundance: .; d_gene: .; v_gene: TRBV14; j_gene: TRBJ2-7; CDR3aa: ASSQGSGVHEQY
abundance: once; d_gene: .; v_gene: TRBV30; j_gene: TRBJ2-1; CDR3aa: AWSSHSVAALYNEQF
abundance: .; d_gene: TRBD2; v_gene: TRBV19; j_gene: TRBJ2-4; CDR3aa: ASSRGGFEAKNIQY
abundance: .; d_gene: TRBD2; v_gene: TRBV5-1; j_gene: TRBJ2-3; CDR3aa: ASSSDPTSGRWDTQY
abundance: .; d_gene: .; v_gene: TRBV20-1; j_gene: TRBJ2-5; CDR3aa: SARTQETQY
abundance: .; d_gene: TRBD2; v_gene: TRBV4-2; j_gene: TRBJ2-1; CDR3aa: ASSPKTSGSTNEQF
abundance: few; d_gene: .; v_gene: TRBV6-1; j_gene: TRBJ1-3; CDR3aa: ASSSDREPGNTIY
abundance: .; d_gene: TRBD2; v_gene: TRBV28; j_gene: TRBJ2-7; CDR3aa: ASSPWDYSYEQY
abundance: .; d_gene: .; v_gene: TRBV2; j_gene: TRBJ2-1; CDR3aa: ASKGRTRDEQF
abundance: .; d_gene: .; v_gene: TRBV6-1; j_gene: TRBJ1-5; CDR3aa: ASSEATSNQPQH
abundance: .; d_gene: .; v_gene: TRBV10-3; j_gene: TRBJ2-4; CDR3aa: AISEGADRAKNIQY
abundance: .; d_gene: TRBD2; v_gene: TRBV7-9; j_gene: TRBJ2-2; CDR3aa: ASSSPGGGLAGPGELF
abundance: .; d_gene: TRBD1; v_gene: TRBV2; j_gene: TRBJ1-5; CDR3aa: ASSEGQRNQPQH
abundance: .; d_gene: .; v_gene: TRBV30; j_gene: TRBJ1-4; CDR3aa: AWNSGSGEKLF